The clone carrying this T cell receptor (beta chain) was counted a single time. Antigen: not known. These data come from a study of T-cell memory formation after mild COVID-19. In TCRdb, the 5' RACE reads were re-called with MiXCR into one record per CDR3 protein. This repertoire shows 350,000 to 550,000 distinct CDR3 sequences, around 17% found once; its top ten account for under 25%. Regarding the study as a whole: A second wave of clones peaked on day 37, and their SARS-CoV-2 specificity went unconfirmed. While clones contracting from day 15 to 85 were balanced between CD4 and CD8, later expanders leaned CD4+. Some SARS-CoV-2-responding clones were already detected in memory before infection.

The CDR3 is 13 residues long. Per germline, CDR1 SNHLY and CDR2 FYNNEI. With 8 bases clipped from V and 6 bases from J, the junction kept 6 bases outside the gene matches. The chain employs TRBV2 and TRBJ2-7; 11 nucleotides agree with TRBD1. This TCR was recovered from a man between 18 and 29 years old who had mild COVID-19 (a few samples of this study predate the infection). Cell type and time point are not known. Source material: PBMCs or a T cell subset sorted from them (not recorded which). CDR3 region: CASVRTGGGEQYF. The CDR3 DNA sequence: TGTGCCAGCGTGCGGACAGGGGGCGGCGAGCAGTACTTC.